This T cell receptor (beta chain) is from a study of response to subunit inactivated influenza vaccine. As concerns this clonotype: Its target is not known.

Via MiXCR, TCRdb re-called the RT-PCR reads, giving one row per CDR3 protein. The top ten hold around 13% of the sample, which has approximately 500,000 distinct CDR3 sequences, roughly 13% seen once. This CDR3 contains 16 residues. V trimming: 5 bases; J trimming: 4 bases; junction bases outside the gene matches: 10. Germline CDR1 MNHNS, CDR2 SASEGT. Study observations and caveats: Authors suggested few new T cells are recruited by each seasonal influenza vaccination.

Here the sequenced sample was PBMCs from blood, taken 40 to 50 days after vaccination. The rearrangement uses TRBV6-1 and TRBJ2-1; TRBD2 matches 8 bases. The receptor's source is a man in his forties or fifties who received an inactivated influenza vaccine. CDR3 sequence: CASSQSGTRVYNEQFF. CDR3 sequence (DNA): TGTGCCAGCAGTCAATCCGGGACTAGGGTTTACAATGAGCAGTTCTTC.